The 10 T cell receptor beta chains below come from one sample, sequenced in a study of blood T cell repertoires in COVID-19. The repertoire was sequenced with immunoSEQ multiplex PCR; TCRdb's copy has only in-frame clones and lacks some. The sample has 160,000 or so clones; 80% to 90% are singletons. Sample: peripheral blood. These receptors came from a woman older than 75 with acute or convalescent COVID-19.

This clone was found once. J is TRBJ2-3 and V is TRBV2, with 9 bases matching TRBD1. This CDR3 is 14 amino acids long. J lost 7 bases, V lost 5 bases, and 7 bases had no gene match. Germline V gene data show CDR1 as SNHLY and CDR2 as FYNNEI. CDR3 nucleotides: TGTGCCAGCAGTTTGACAGGGGGTCTAAATACGCAGTATTTT. Translated, it gives CASSLTGGLNTQYF.

The V and J genes are TRBV6-4 and TRBJ1-1; D might be TRBD1 (6 bases). This CDR3 contains 12 residues. CDR1 is MRHNA, CDR2 SNTAGT, per germline. V lost 11 bases to trimming and J lost 7 bases, with 17 bases between them. This CDR3 reads CAGKRTAHEAFF. The CDR3 nucleotides are TGTGCCGGAAAGCGGACAGCCCATGAAGCTTTCTTT.

The chain recombines TRBV28 with TRBJ1-5, with a possible D match to TRBD1 (5 bases). The CDR3 length is 15 residues. Germline V gene sequence: CDR1 MDHEN, CDR2 SYDVKM. Trimming took off 2 bases at V and 5 bases at J, with 13 bases between the two ends. The CDR3 nucleotides read TGTGCCAGCAGTTTAAGGGGACTGGGGTATCAGCCCCAGCATTTT. It specifies CASSLRGLGYQPQHF. Variable domain in full (rest from reference TRBV28 and TRBJ1-5): DVKVTQSSRYLVKRTGEKVFLECVQDMDHENMFWYRQDPGLGLRLIYFSYDVKMKEKGDIPEGYSVSREKKERFSLILESASTNQTSMYLCASSLRGLGYQPQHFGDGTRLSIL.

V usage is TRBV11-2 and J usage is TRBJ2-7; D might be TRBD1 (5 bases). This CDR3 has 14 residues. In germline, CDR1 is SGHAT, CDR2 FQNNGV. Trimming removed 0 bases from V and 6 bases from J, with 12 bases in between. As DNA, the CDR3 is TGTGCCAGCAGCTTAGAGAAGCAGGGCGTCGAGCAGTACTTC. Amino acids: CASSLEKQGVEQYF. Filled out from reference TRBV11-2 and TRBJ2-7, the complete variable domain reads EAGVAQSPRYKIIEKRQSVAFWCNPISGHATLYWYQQILGQGPKLLIQFQNNGVVDDSQLPKDRFSAERLKGVDSTLKIQPAKLEDSAVYLCASSLEKQGVEQYFGPGTRLTVT.

The J gene is TRBJ1-3, the V gene TRBV5-4; no clear D gene. The ends were cut back, 2 bases at V and 3 bases at J, with 9 bases in the middle. CDR3 length equals 14 residues. CDR1 is SGHNT and CDR2 is YYREEE in the germline V gene (reference sequence). The CDR3: CASSFSIGGNTIYF. The CDR3 DNA follows: TGTGCCAGCAGCTTTTCAATCGGTGGAAACACCATATATTTT.

V usage is TRBV6-2 or TRBV6-3 and J usage is TRBJ1-1; TRBD1 agrees at 7 bases. J gave up 4 bases and V 2 bases, and 13 bases lay outside the gene matches. CDR1 is MNHEY, CDR2 SVGEGT, per germline. CDR3 length equals 17 residues. The CDR3 loop reads CASSYTRDSIPGTEAFF. In DNA form, the CDR3 reads TGTGCCAGCAGTTACACACGGGACAGCATCCCTGGCACTGAAGCTTTCTTT.

The J gene is TRBJ1-4, the V gene TRBV18; D possibly corresponds to TRBD1 (5 bases). Trimming took 0 bases from V and 5 from J, leaving 13 bases between them. CDR1 and CDR2 (germline): KGHSH, LQKENI. This CDR3 has 16 amino acids. The DNA for the CDR3 is TGTGCCAGCTCACCACCAGCGAGCCGGGGGAATGAAAAACTGTTTTTT. This encodes CASSPPASRGNEKLFF.

The CDR3 protein is CASSSQVTYGYTF. The CDR3 bases are TGTGCCAGCAGTTCACAGGTGACTTATGGCTACACCTTC. The chain joins TRBV28 to TRBJ1-2; possible D gene TRBD1, 5 bases. Germline CDR1 and CDR2: MDHEN and SYDVKM. V lost 4 bases and J 5 bases, leaving 11 bases between the germline ends. CDR3 length: 13 amino acids.

J is TRBJ1-1 and V is TRBV4-2; D uncertain. CDR3 length: 13 amino acids. Germline CDR1 reads LGHNA; CDR2 reads YNFKEQ. V shed 3 bases and J shed 5 bases, with 10 bases lying between them. The DNA of the CDR3 is TGTGCCAGCAGCCAGGCCCCAGGAACTGAAGCTTTCTTT. Protein: CASSQAPGTEAFF.

This chain links TRBV19 with TRBJ2-5; tentative D call: TRBD1 (6 bases). Germline loops: CDR1 LNHDA, CDR2 SQIVND (reference sequence). The germline V and J ends were trimmed by 6 bases and 5 bases, with 19 bases remaining between them. The CDR3 is 15 amino acids. In nucleotides, the CDR3 is TGTGCCAGTAGCCTGACAGGACCTGGAGGTGAGACCCAGTACTTC. Translation: CASSLTGPGGETQYF.